This T cell receptor beta chain was observed in a study of response to subunit inactivated influenza vaccine listed by TCRdb under 2018. Concerning the study at large: The study used deep quantitative T cell receptor repertoire profiling to track responses to a trivalent subunit inactivated influenza vaccine.

This clonotype was observed at least ten times. Its cognate antigen has yet to be identified. No quality values exist for individual bases; no much larger clone is one base distant. General conclusions and limits of the study: The authors suggested that each seasonal influenza vaccination may recruit only a limited number of new T cells.

The receptor library was made with RT-PCR. For sequencing, an Illumina HiSeq 2500 was employed. The raw public reads went through TCRdb reprocessing: fastp at Q25, MiXCR clone calling, in-frame beta chains kept. Every distinct CDR3 protein forms one entry, paired with its most common genes and DNA. Here the sample has about 500,000 distinct CDR3 sequences; more than 15% occur a single time. The top ten hold roughly 3.1% of the sample. The source of this sequence is a man aged 50 to 69 who received an inactivated influenza vaccine. Donor details come from another sample of the same person, matched by shared clones. The sequencing used CD4+ T cells sorted from PBMCs, collected around 25 months after vaccination.

The nucleotide sequence is TGCGCCAGCAGCTTGACGGGACCGACCCAGCGGGGTGAGCAGTTCTTC. It translates to CASSLTGPTQRGEQFF. The chain links TRBV5-1 with TRBJ2-1; the junction holds 7 bases that match TRBD2. Its CDR3 holds 16 amino acids, cysteine through phenylalanine. Just the 48-base CDR3 DNA is kept, in frame starting at base 1. V is cut back by 1 base and J by 9 bases, with 13 bases in the junction unmatched. CDR1 SGHRS and CDR2 YFSETQ were looked up in the germline V gene.